These 32 T cell receptor beta chains share one sample of origin, sequenced in a study of PD-1 blockade in classical Hodgkin lymphoma. Method: immunoSEQ multiplex PCR; TCRdb's copy keeps in-frame clones and lacks some. Found here are 10,000 to 15,000 clones, approximately 79% of them singletons; the top ten hold around 22%. Each patient experienced a relapse that followed autologous stem cell transplantation, and brentuximab vedotin exposure varied. Applied to thawed PBMCs, magnetic negative selection was the method used to isolate CD8+ T cells. Sequenced here: CD8+ T cells from blood, sampled at baseline. The receptors come from a human donor with classical Hodgkin lymphoma.

V is TRBV5-6 and J is TRBJ2-7; no definite D call. CDR1 and CDR2 (germline): SGHDT, YYEEEE. V lost 4 bases and J lost 3, with 5 bases in between. This CDR3 is 11 amino acids long. The CDR3 DNA follows: TGTGCCAGCAGCATTTACTACGAGCAGTACTTC. Its translation is CASSIYYEQYF.

The chain joins TRBV7-3 to TRBJ1-2; D perhaps matches TRBD1 (5 bases). The V gene lost 5 bases and the J gene lost 5 bases, with 12 bases spanning the gap. Germline values: CDR1 SGHTA, CDR2 FQGTGA. This CDR3 spans 13 amino acids. For the CDR3, the DNA is TGTGCCAGCAGCATCACACAGGATTATGGCTACACCTTC. As protein: CASSITQDYGYTF.

The CDR3 coding sequence is TGTGCCAGCAGCTTATTACAGGCTTACTCTGGAAACACCATATATTTT. Protein sequence: CASSLLQAYSGNTIYF. The chain carries TRBV13 and TRBJ1-3; D might be TRBD1 (5 bases). The V end was cut by 2 bases, the J end by 0 bases, with 11 bases between. The V gene's germline CDR1 is PRHDT and CDR2 FYEKMQ (reference sequence). This CDR3 is 16 amino acids long. Combining the CDR3 with reference TRBV13 and TRBJ1-3 gives the whole variable domain AAGVIQSPRHLIKEKRETATLKCYPIPRHDTVYWYQQGPGQDPQFLISFYEKMQSDKGSIPDRFSAQQFSDYHSELNMSSLELGDSALYFCASSLLQAYSGNTIYFGEGSWLTVV.

The chain links TRBV4-3 to TRBJ2-7; D unclear. The CDR3 has 15 amino acids. Germline V gene sequence: CDR1 LGHNA, CDR2 YSLEER. V lost 0 bases, J lost 5 bases, and 14 bases lay in between. The CDR3 DNA is TGCGCCAGCAGCCAAGAGAGGACCCCGACCCACGAGCAGTACTTC. It specifies CASSQERTPTHEQYF.

The chain uses TRBV9 and TRBJ1-2, with D possibly TRBD1 on 6 matching bases. V lost 0 bases and J lost 2, with 14 bases in between. The CDR3 covers 16 residues. The germline gives CDR1 SGDLS, CDR2 YYNGEE. CDR3 DNA: TGTGCCAGCAGCGTAGGGACGGGACAATTCAACTATGGCTACACCTTC. Protein product: CASSVGTGQFNYGYTF.

This clone was detected only once. For the CDR3, the DNA is TGTGCCAGCACCTTCAGACGTTCAGTTCCCGGGGAGCTGTTTTTT. Protein product: CASTFRRSVPGELFF. The V gene is TRBV21-1, the J gene TRBJ2-2. TRBV21-1 is a recognized pseudogene. CDR3 length: 15 amino acids.

This clone was seen only a few times. This chain uses TRBV9 with TRBJ1-1; TRBD1 agrees at 7 bases. The CDR3 sequence is 15 residues long. V trimming: 3 bases; J trimming: 1 base; junction bases outside the gene matches: 6. CDR1 is SGDLS, CDR2 YYNGEE, per germline. CDR3 sequence reads: CASSARTGENTEAFF. The DNA of the CDR3 is TGTGCCAGCAGCGCCCGGACAGGCGAGAACACTGAAGCTTTCTTT.

The chain is built from TRBV9 and TRBJ2-7; D uncertain. Trimming stripped 1 base from V and 7 bases from J, with 9 bases between. Germline lookup yields CDR1 SGDLS and CDR2 YYNGEE. This CDR3 region has 12 residues. The chain's CDR3 is CASSVSLGEQYF. The CDR3 bases are TGTGCCAGCAGCGTAAGCTTGGGTGAGCAGTACTTC.

The CDR3 region has the DNA TGTGCCAGCAGCTCAGTGAACGGGGAGCTGTTTTTT. This translates into CASSSVNGELFF. The rearrangement joins TRBV7-9 to TRBJ2-2; D not certain. The CDR3 is 12 amino acids. Trimming stripped 4 bases from V and 7 bases from J, with 7 bases between. Per the germline V gene, CDR1 is SEHNR and CDR2 is FQNEAQ (reference sequence).

The rearrangement links TRBV2 to TRBJ1-3, with a weak D call TRBD1 (5 bases). The V and J ends lost 4 bases and 0 bases respectively, with 13 bases between them. In germline, CDR1 is SNHLY, CDR2 FYNNEI. There are 16 residues in the CDR3. CDR3 sequence: CASSGPGPFSGNTIYF. The CDR3 DNA reads as TGTGCCAGCAGTGGACCGGGACCGTTCTCTGGAAACACCATATATTTT.

This sequence joins TRBV6-6 and TRBJ2-7; TRBD1 matches at 9 bases. V lost 4 bases and J lost 6; bases outside the gene matches: 7. The germline gives CDR1 MNHNY, CDR2 SVGAGI (reference sequence). The CDR3 totals 14 residues. As DNA, the CDR3 is TGTGCCAGCAGTTCCCGGACAGGGGTGGGCGAGCAGTACTTC. Encoded protein: CASSSRTGVGEQYF.

The chain combines TRBV12-5 with TRBJ2-3, with 10 bases identical to TRBD2. With 1 base clipped from V and 3 bases from J, the junction kept 13 bases outside the gene matches. CDR3 length: 19 amino acids. In germline, CDR1 is LGHNT, CDR2 FRNRAP. The CDR3 is CASGLALLGAGGLTDTQYF. CDR3 sequence (DNA): TGTGCTAGTGGTTTGGCCCTACTGGGAGCGGGGGGGCTGACAGATACGCAGTATTTT.

The J gene is TRBJ2-7, the V gene TRBV15; 10 nucleotides line up with TRBD1. The CDR3 extends over 16 amino acids. Trimming removed 3 bases from V and 2 bases from J; junction bases left unmatched: 7. Germline loops: CDR1 LNHNV, CDR2 YYDKDF (reference sequence). CDR3 nucleotides: TGTGCCACCAGCAGTTGGACAGGGGGAATCGCCTACGAGCAGTACTTC. The encoded protein is CATSSWTGGIAYEQYF. Together with reference TRBV15 and TRBJ2-7, the CDR3 gives the full variable domain: DAMVIQNPRYQVTQFGKPVTLSCSQTLNHNVMYWYQQKSSQAPKLLFHYYDKDFNNEADTPDNFQSRRPNTSFCFLDIRSPGLGDTAMYLCATSSWTGGIAYEQYFGPGTRLTVT.

This clone was recorded only once. J is TRBJ2-6 and V is TRBV4-3; D not resolved. The CDR3 spans 16 residues. Germline CDR1 reads LGHNA; CDR2 reads YSLEER. The V end lost 1 base, the J end lost 2 bases, and 9 bases lay between the germline ends. The DNA of the CDR3 is TGCGCCAGCAGCCAAGGGGTATCTGCTGGGGCCAACGTCCTGACTTTC. Protein product: CASSQGVSAGANVLTF.

The rearrangement links TRBV4-3 to TRBJ2-7; the D is unclear. The CDR3 length is 15 residues. V shed 5 bases and J shed 2 bases, with 16 bases lying between them. Germline loops: CDR1 LGHNA, CDR2 YSLEER. CDR3 coding DNA: TGCGCCAGCAGCTCGCTAACCCGGGCCCCCTACGAGCAGTACTTC. Encoded protein: CASSSLTRAPYEQYF.

This chain connects TRBV28 to TRBJ1-4; the D is unclear. CDR1 MDHEN and CDR2 SYDVKM come from the germline V gene. V was trimmed by 4 bases and J by 8 bases, leaving 17 bases between them. This CDR3 contains 15 residues. Written as DNA, the CDR3 is TGTGCCAGCAGTTCCCCCCAAGAGGGCGGGGAAAAACTGTTTTTT. Its protein product is CASSSPQEGGEKLFF.

The chain couples TRBV7-6 to TRBJ2-5; TRBD1 might be the D (5 bases). This CDR3 is built from 12 residues. The V end lost 6 bases, the J end lost 3 bases, and 8 bases lay between the germline ends. Germline-derived CDR1 and CDR2 are SGHVS and FNYEAQ. The CDR3 is CASRDTEETQYF. The DNA for the CDR3 is TGTGCCAGCAGGGACACCGAAGAGACCCAGTACTTC.

The chain is built from TRBV4-3 and TRBJ1-1, with no clear D. The germline V gene encodes CDR1 LGHNA and CDR2 YSLEER. This CDR3 region has 17 residues. V lost 5 bases, J lost 0 bases, and 19 bases lay in between. In DNA form, the CDR3 reads TGCGCCAGCAGCAAGTTTACCGGGAGCACCATGAACACTGAAGCTTTCTTT. Encoded protein: CASSKFTGSTMNTEAFF.

This clone appeared a single time. This chain links TRBV7-8 with TRBJ1-1; D is uncertain. The V and J ends lost 4 bases and 7 bases respectively, with 10 bases between them. Germline-derived CDR1 and CDR2 are SGHVS and FQNEAQ. There are 12 residues in the CDR3. CDR3 loop: CASSYPTLEAFF. In nucleotides, the CDR3 is TGTGCCAGCAGCTACCCGACACTTGAAGCTTTCTTT.

A single count supports this clone. This CDR3 is CASSQELGYDRGGYEQYF. DNA of the CDR3: TGCGCCAGCAGCCAAGAATTGGGGTACGACAGGGGAGGATACGAGCAGTACTTC. This chain links TRBV4-3 with TRBJ2-7; 8 bases match TRBD1. Germline values: CDR1 LGHNA, CDR2 YSLEER. The CDR3 consists of 18 residues. Trimming removed 0 bases from V and 4 bases from J; junction bases left unmatched: 14.

This clone was detected only a few times. The CDR3 DNA is TGTGCCAGCAGCAACCCGAGTGGAGCCAGCTCCTACGAGCAGTACTTC. This gives the protein CASSNPSGASSYEQYF. V and J are TRBV7-6 and TRBJ2-7; D ambiguous. Trimming took 5 bases from V and 0 from J, leaving 17 bases between them. CDR1 is SGHVS, CDR2 FNYEAQ, per germline. The CDR3 consists of 16 residues.

The chain carries TRBV4-2 and TRBJ1-6; D is undetermined. Trimming stripped 2 bases from V and 14 bases from J, with 10 bases between. CDR3 length: 12 amino acids. CDR1 LGHNA and CDR2 YNFKEQ come from the germline V gene. The CDR3 sequence: CASSQLKTTLHF. Written as DNA, the CDR3 is TGTGCCAGCAGCCAACTTAAGACAACCCTCCACTTT.

This chain connects TRBV30 to TRBJ2-1, with TRBD1 identical over 8 bases. Trimming took 0 bases from V and 3 from J; bases not matched to a gene: 4. The CDR3 runs to 15 residues. Germline V gene lookup returns CDR1 GTSNPN and CDR2 SVGIG (reference sequence). The CDR3 region is CAWSVSDRDYNEQFF. Here the CDR3 DNA reads TGTGCCTGGAGTGTGTCGGACAGGGACTACAATGAGCAGTTCTTC.

This clone showed up just a few times. The chain employs TRBV6-5 and TRBJ2-1, with unresolved D. Trimming took 6 bases from V and 12 from J, leaving 24 bases between them. This CDR3 has 15 residues. Germline assignment: CDR1 MNHEY and CDR2 SVGAGI. The CDR3 DNA reads as TGTGCCAGCAGCCCAGACGGCAATGAGCAGTCGCGGCAGTTCTTC. This codes for CASSPDGNEQSRQFF.

This clone has more than one count but fewer than ten. The genes are TRBV7-9 and TRBJ1-3, with unresolved D. V shed 2 bases and J shed 8 bases, with 4 bases lying between them. The CDR3 totals 11 residues. Germline CDR1 and CDR2: SEHNR and FQNEAQ (reference sequence). In DNA, the CDR3 is TGTGCCAGCAGCTTATTGGACACCATATATTTT. It encodes CASSLLDTIYF.

The chain uses TRBV19 and TRBJ2-2, with 8 positions matching TRBD1. Germline V CDR1 and CDR2: LNHDA, SQIVND (reference sequence). Germline trimming cut 3 bases from V and 6 bases from J; bases unmatched to any gene: 9. The CDR3 is 16 amino acids. The CDR3 DNA follows: TGTGCCAGTAGTATCGGGCAGGGGGCTCTGTCCGGGGAGCTGTTTTTT. Protein sequence: CASSIGQGALSGELFF.

V is TRBV30 and J is TRBJ2-3; TRBD2 aligns across 8 bases. V was pared by 7 bases and J by 0 bases, with 6 bases of the junction left unmatched. CDR1 and CDR2 from the germline V gene are GTSNPN and SVGIG (reference sequence). The CDR3 loop spans 14 amino acids. This chain's CDR3 is CALGLAASTDTQYF. CDR3 nucleotides: TGTGCCTTAGGACTAGCAGCTAGCACAGATACGCAGTATTTT.

V usage is TRBV4-1 and J usage is TRBJ2-7; D assignment may be TRBD1 or TRBD2 (5 bases each). The germline V gene encodes CDR1 MGHRA and CDR2 YSYEKL. The length of the CDR3 is 15 residues. V lost 0 bases to trimming and J lost 6 bases, with 15 bases between them. CDR3: CASSQDLSGHSEQYF. As DNA, the CDR3 is TGCGCCAGCAGCCAAGACCTATCGGGGCACAGCGAGCAGTACTTC.

The chain uses TRBV9 and TRBJ2-2; no definite D call. The germline gives CDR1 SGDLS, CDR2 YYNGEE. Trimming pared 4 bases from V and 1 base from J, leaving 11 bases between. The CDR3 extends over 15 amino acids. This CDR3 reads CASSPGGRNTGELFF. CDR3 coding DNA: TGTGCCAGCAGCCCCGGCGGAAGGAACACCGGGGAGCTGTTTTTT.

This clone was seen once. The chain is built from TRBV28 and TRBJ2-7; D unclear. Germline V gene lookup returns CDR1 MDHEN and CDR2 SYDVKM. Trimming cost V 3 bases and J 6 bases, with 6 bases left between them. The CDR3 sequence is 11 residues long. The CDR3 DNA is TGTGCCAGCAGTTTGGGTTCCGAGCAGTACTTC. Translated: CASSLGSEQYF. The entire variable domain, with the rest obtained from reference TRBV28 and TRBJ2-7, is as follows: DVKVTQSSRYLVKRTGEKVFLECVQDMDHENMFWYRQDPGLGLRLIYFSYDVKMKEKGDIPEGYSVSREKKERFSLILESASTNQTSMYLCASSLGSEQYFGPGTRLTVT.

By frequency in the sample, this clone is large. This rearrangement joins TRBV7-2 to TRBJ1-4; D is unclear. This CDR3 has 15 amino acids. The V end was cut by 4 bases, the J end by 0 bases, with 9 bases between. The germline V gene encodes CDR1 SGHTA and CDR2 FQGNSA. The CDR3 DNA reads as TGTGCCAGCAGCTCCTCAAGTGCAACTAATGAAAAACTGTTTTTT. Its protein is CASSSSSATNEKLFF.

The chain couples TRBV7-7 to TRBJ1-5; possibly TRBD1 for D (5 bases). This CDR3 comprises 13 residues. The germline CDR1 and CDR2 sequences are SSHAT and FNYEAQ (reference sequence). Trimming left V 5 bases short and J 6 bases short, with 11 bases between. This CDR3 reads CASSITGSQPQHF. The CDR3 DNA is TGTGCCAGCAGCATTACAGGTAGTCAGCCCCAGCATTTT.